The rows below give T cell receptor beta chains drawn from one sample of a study of OX40 agonist ivuxolimab in advanced cancers. Profiled with immunoSEQ multiplex PCR; TCRdb holds only in-frame clones, not every one. In the table there are roughly 40,000 clones, about 90% of which are singletons. The sequencing used CD4+ or CD8+ T cells sorted from blood, collected in a trial of the OX40 agonist ivuxolimab. These TCRs come from an adult with an advanced solid tumor such as melanoma, head and neck, liver or kidney cancer. Both conserved end residues are part of each CDR3. The D gene is left open where the match is weak. Clone sizes are given selectively: once, few, many, or a class where the clone is expanded.

j_call | v_call | d_call | clone_size | cdr3_aa | cdr3_nt
TRBJ1-3 | TRBV18 | TRBD1 | NA | CASSPRQGAASGNTIYF | TGTGCCAGCTCACCCCGACAGGGGGCGGCCTCTGGAAACACCATATATTTT
TRBJ2-6 | TRBV2 | NA | NA | CASSVTGANVLTF | TGTGCCAGCAGCGTTACAGGGGCCAACGTCCTGACTTTC
TRBJ2-7 | TRBV7-9 | NA | NA | CAIFGESYEQYF | TGTGCCATTTTCGGGGAATCCTACGAGCAGTACTTC
TRBJ2-1 | TRBV11-3 | NA | once | CASSLVGAHNEQFF | TGTGCCAGCAGCTTAGTAGGGGCCCACAATGAGCAGTTCTTC
TRBJ2-7 | TRBV6-4 | NA | once | CASIPTSYEQYF | TGTGCCAGCATCCCGACTAGCTACGAGCAGTACTTC
TRBJ2-1 | TRBV7-2 | NA | NA | CASSQGTPGQFF | TGTGCCAGCAGCCAAGGGACCCCTGGGCAGTTCTTC
TRBJ1-4 | TRBV5-1 | TRBD1 | NA | CASGRGSNEKLFF | TGCGCCAGCGGCAGGGGGAGTAATGAAAAACTGTTTTTT
TRBJ1-3 | TRBV25-1 | TRBD1 | NA | CASQQTGIGNTIYF | TGTGCCAGCCAACAGACAGGGATCGGAAACACCATATATTTT
TRBJ1-2 | TRBV2 | TRBD1 | NA | CASKGQGIGYTF | TGTGCCAGCAAGGGACAGGGTATTGGCTACACCTTC
TRBJ2-6 | TRBV5-6 | NA | NA | CASSREDSGANVLTF | TGTGCCAGCAGCCGCGAAGATTCTGGGGCCAACGTCCTGACTTTC
TRBJ2-2 | TRBV27 | TRBD2 | NA | CASSLIAGFGELFF | TGTGCCAGCAGTTTGATAGCGGGGTTCGGGGAGCTGTTTTTT
TRBJ2-5 | TRBV19 | NA | NA | CASSPGGAGGTQYF | TGTGCCAGTAGTCCTGGGGGGGCTGGGGGGACCCAGTACTTC
TRBJ2-7 | TRBV5-8 | TRBD1 | NA | CASSKSGTGSYEQYF | TGTGCCAGCAGTAAATCCGGGACAGGATCCTACGAGCAGTACTTC
TRBJ2-5 | TRBV6-5 | NA | NA | CASLGTRETQYF | TGTGCCAGCCTGGGGACTCGAGAGACCCAGTACTTC
TRBJ1-3 | TRBV7-8 | TRBD1 | NA | CASSLLAGGSGNTIYF | TGTGCCAGCAGCTTACTTGCAGGGGGGTCTGGAAACACCATATATTTT
TRBJ2-1 | TRBV4-1 | NA | NA | CASSQDSARIYNEQFF | TGCGCCAGCAGCCAAGATTCAGCGAGAATTTACAATGAGCAGTTCTTC
TRBJ2-7 | TRBV11-2 | NA | NA | CASSRGGSRYEQYF | TGTGCCAGCAGCCGCGGAGGTAGCCGGTACGAGCAGTACTTC
TRBJ1-1 | TRBV5-4 | NA | NA | CASSLGVRKMNTEAFF | TGTGCCAGCAGCTTGGGTGTCAGGAAAATGAACACTGAAGCTTTCTTT
TRBJ2-2 | TRBV10-1 | NA | NA | CASSDQITGELFF | TGCGCCAGCAGTGATCAAATCACCGGGGAGCTGTTTTTT
TRBJ2-3 | TRBV6-1 | TRBD2 | NA | CASSESSGSTDTQYF | TGTGCCAGCAGTGAATCTAGCGGGAGCACAGATACGCAGTATTTT
TRBJ1-1 | TRBV29-1 | NA | NA | CSVVPRFMNTEAFF | TGCAGCGTTGTTCCTCGGTTCATGAACACTGAAGCTTTCTTT
TRBJ2-1 | TRBV19 | NA | NA | CAVGGYEQFF | TGTGCCGTGGGCGGTTATGAGCAGTTCTTC
TRBJ2-7 | TRBV18 | TRBD2 | NA | CASSPLAGGPSYEQYF | TGTGCCAGCTCACCACTAGCGGGAGGGCCCTCCTACGAGCAGTACTTC
TRBJ2-3 | TRBV19 | TRBD2 | NA | CASSSLAGVPDTQYF | TGTGCCAGTAGCTCTCTAGCGGGAGTTCCAGATACGCAGTATTTT
TRBJ1-3 | TRBV25-1 | NA | NA | CASSEGRNSGNTIYF | TGTGCCAGCAGTGAAGGGCGAAACTCTGGAAACACCATATATTTT
TRBJ2-2 | TRBV9 | NA | NA | CASSPGSFESTGELFF | TGTGCCAGCAGCCCAGGCTCGTTCGAGAGCACCGGGGAGCTGTTTTTT
TRBJ2-5 | TRBV28 | TRBD2 | NA | CASSSHTTGTRETQYF | TGTGCCAGCAGTTCGCACACAACAGGGACTAGGGAGACCCAGTACTTC
TRBJ1-2 | TRBV4-1 | NA | NA | CASSQGGTHGYTF | TGCGCCAGCAGCCAAGGGGGAACCCATGGCTACACCTTC
TRBJ2-2 | TRBV5-4 | NA | NA | CASSSPSGTGELFF | TGTGCCAGCAGCTCTCCCTCGGGGACCGGGGAGCTGTTTTTT
TRBJ1-4 | TRBV5-1 | TRBD1 | NA | CASSPRAGGNEKLFF | TGCGCCAGCAGCCCCCGCGCAGGGGGCAATGAAAAACTGTTTTTT
TRBJ2-2 | TRBV2 | NA | few | CASSEQWGVPGELFF | TGTGCCAGCAGTGAACAGTGGGGGGTGCCCGGGGAGCTGTTTTTT
TRBJ2-3 | TRBV29-1 | NA | NA | CSVEDKGVTQYF | TGCAGCGTTGAAGATAAGGGTGTTACGCAGTATTTT
TRBJ1-1 | TRBV28 | NA | NA | CASSQLYTEAFF | TGTGCCAGCAGTCAATTATACACTGAAGCTTTCTTT
TRBJ1-5 | TRBV30 | NA | NA | CAWSAPSNQPQHF | TGTGCCTGGAGTGCGCCTAGCAATCAGCCCCAGCATTTT
TRBJ1-2 | TRBV28 | TRBD1 | NA | CASTPGTGFNYGYTF | TGTGCCAGCACCCCCGGGACAGGCTTTAACTATGGCTACACCTTC
TRBJ2-7 | TRBV12-5 | NA | once | CASGLNTYEQYF | TGTGCTAGTGGTTTAAACACCTACGAGCAGTACTTC
TRBJ1-6 | TRBV4-1 | NA | once | CASSQPRGLDNSPLHF | TGCGCCAGCAGCCAACCCCGAGGACTGGATAATTCACCCCTCCACTTT
TRBJ2-7 | TRBV7-9 | NA | once | CASSRRQGTRDEQYF | TGTGCCAGCAGCCGACGCCAGGGTACTCGGGACGAGCAGTACTTC
TRBJ2-1 | TRBV19 | TRBD2 | NA | CASSFSGRLRSPPGQFF | TGTGCCAGTAGTTTCAGCGGGAGGCTCCGCTCACCTCCGGGGCAGTTCTTC
TRBJ1-3 | TRBV5-1 | NA | NA | CASSSDGNSGNTIYF | TGCGCCAGCAGCTCGGACGGAAACTCTGGAAACACCATATATTTT
TRBJ1-2 | TRBV25-1 | NA | NA | CASSEGDGLNYGYTF | TGTGCCAGCAGTGAGGGGGACGGCCTTAACTATGGCTACACCTTC
TRBJ2-5 | TRBV18 | TRBD1 | NA | CASSPTGRQETQYF | TGTGCCAGCTCACCGACAGGGCGCCAAGAGACCCAGTACTTC
TRBJ2-7 | TRBV14 | TRBD1 | NA | CASSQDWGQAYF | TGTGCCAGCAGCCAAGATTGGGGACAGGCCTACTTC
TRBJ2-7 | TRBV15 | TRBD2 | NA | CATSRDSLAGAIFYEQYF | TGTGCCACCAGCAGAGATTCGCTAGCGGGAGCTATTTTCTACGAGCAGTACTTC
TRBJ1-5 | TRBV5-1 | NA | NA | CASSLGAGEPQHF | TGCGCCAGCAGCTTGGGGGCGGGGGAGCCCCAGCATTTT
TRBJ2-3 | TRBV30 | NA | NA | CAWSVQPDTQYF | TGTGCCTGGAGTGTTCAGCCAGATACGCAGTATTTT
TRBJ2-1 | TRBV9 | NA | NA | CASSPGYNEQFF | TGTGCCAGCAGCCCCGGGTACAATGAGCAGTTCTTC
TRBJ2-3 | TRBV30 | NA | NA | CAWSVLHTDTQYF | TGTGCCTGGAGTGTACTCCACACAGATACGCAGTATTTT
TRBJ1-6 | TRBV18 | TRBD1 | NA | CASSPRRTGTDSPLHF | TGTGCCAGCTCACCTCGACGGACAGGGACAGACTCACCCCTCCACTTT
TRBJ2-1 | TRBV7-2 | NA | few | CASSLAPGSYNEQFF | TGTGCCAGCAGCTTAGCGCCGGGGTCCTACAATGAGCAGTTCTTC